The clone carrying this T cell receptor (beta chain) has only one observation. The sample originates from a study of blood T cell repertoires in COVID-19. Study-wide background: Sources were T cells, B-cell-depleted T cells, or PBMCs; the material itself was cDNA or gDNA.

Profiled with immunoSEQ multiplex PCR; TCRdb holds only in-frame clones, not every one. The sample lists 200,000 to 250,000 clones, roughly 85% seen once, with less than 6.5% in the top ten. CDR3 size: 14 residues. CDR1 is LGHDT, CDR2 YNNKEL, per germline (reference sequence). V lost 4 bases and J 4 bases, leaving 14 bases between the germline ends. The chain uses TRBV3-1 (or the pseudogene TRBV3-2) and TRBJ2-7, with TRBD1 as a possible D gene (6 bases). Sequenced material: peripheral blood. The origin of this receptor is a man aged 45-60 years with COVID-19, enrolled during active disease. CDR3 sequence reads: CASSLRQVGYEQYF. The CDR3 nucleotides read TGTGCCAGCAGCCTGAGACAGGTTGGGTACGAGCAGTACTTC.